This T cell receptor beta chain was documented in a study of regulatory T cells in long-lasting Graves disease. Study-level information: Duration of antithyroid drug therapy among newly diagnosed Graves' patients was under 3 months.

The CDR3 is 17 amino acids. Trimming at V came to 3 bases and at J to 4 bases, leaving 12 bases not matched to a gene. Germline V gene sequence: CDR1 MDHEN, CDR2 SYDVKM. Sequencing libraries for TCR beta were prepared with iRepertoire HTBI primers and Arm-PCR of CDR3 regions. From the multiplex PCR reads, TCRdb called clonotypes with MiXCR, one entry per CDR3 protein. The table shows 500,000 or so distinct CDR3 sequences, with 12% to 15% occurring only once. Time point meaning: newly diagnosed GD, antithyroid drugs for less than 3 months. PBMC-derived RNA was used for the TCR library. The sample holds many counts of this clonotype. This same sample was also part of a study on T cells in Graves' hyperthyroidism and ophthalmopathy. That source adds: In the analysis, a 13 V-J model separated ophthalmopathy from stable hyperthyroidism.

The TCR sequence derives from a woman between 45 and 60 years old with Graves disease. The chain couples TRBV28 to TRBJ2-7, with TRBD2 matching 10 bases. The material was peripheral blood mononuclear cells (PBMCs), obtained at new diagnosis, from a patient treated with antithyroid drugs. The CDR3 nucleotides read TGTGCCAGCAGTTTCAATGGCGTGACGACTAGCGGGTACGAGCAGTACTTC. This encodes CASSFNGVTTSGYEQYF.